This record concerns one TCR beta chain sequence. The entry originates in a study of shared clonotypes between healthy human individuals. Study as a whole: CD4 naive and memory got three plates each, CD8 naive two, CD8 memory one.

Terminally differentiated effector memory CD45RA+ cells were left out of the naive CD8 fraction, which was CD45RO-negative and positively selected for CCR7. Generated by immunoSEQ multiplex PCR, the TCRdb table keeps only in-frame clones and is missing some. The data show roughly 2,000,000 clones, about 95% seen once. The specimen was naive CD8+ T cells sorted from blood. This TCR derives from a man younger than 35 in good health.

The CDR3 loop is CASSLTGLSEQFF. In nucleotides, the CDR3 is TGTGCCAGCAGCTTGACAGGGTTGAGTGAGCAGTTCTTC. The chain employs TRBV5-4 and TRBJ2-1, with TRBD1 as a possible D gene (6 bases). In germline, CDR1 is SGHNT, CDR2 YYREEE (reference sequence). The V end was cut by 1 base, the J end by 9 bases, with 11 bases between. This CDR3 spans 13 amino acids.